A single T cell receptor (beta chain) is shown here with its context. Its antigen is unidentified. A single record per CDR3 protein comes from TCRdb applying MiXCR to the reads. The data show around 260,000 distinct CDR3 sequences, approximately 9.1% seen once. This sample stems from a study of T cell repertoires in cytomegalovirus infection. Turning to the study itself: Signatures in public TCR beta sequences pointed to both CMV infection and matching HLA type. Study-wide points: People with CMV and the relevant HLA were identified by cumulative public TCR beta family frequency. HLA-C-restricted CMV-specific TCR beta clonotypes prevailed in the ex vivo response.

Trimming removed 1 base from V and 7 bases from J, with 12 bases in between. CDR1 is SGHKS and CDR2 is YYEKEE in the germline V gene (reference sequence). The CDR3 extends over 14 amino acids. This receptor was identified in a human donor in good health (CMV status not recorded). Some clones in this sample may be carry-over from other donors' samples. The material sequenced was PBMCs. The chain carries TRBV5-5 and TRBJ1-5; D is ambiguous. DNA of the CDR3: TGTGCCAGCAGCTTGAGGGCAAGGGAGCAGCCCCAGCATTTT. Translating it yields CASSLRAREQPQHF. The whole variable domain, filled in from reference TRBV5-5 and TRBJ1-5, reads DAGVTQSPTHLIKTRGQQVTLRCSPISGHKSVSWYQQVLGQGPQFIFQYYEKEERGRGNFPDRFSARQFPNYSSELNVNALLLGDSALYLCASSLRAREQPQHFGDGTRLSIL.